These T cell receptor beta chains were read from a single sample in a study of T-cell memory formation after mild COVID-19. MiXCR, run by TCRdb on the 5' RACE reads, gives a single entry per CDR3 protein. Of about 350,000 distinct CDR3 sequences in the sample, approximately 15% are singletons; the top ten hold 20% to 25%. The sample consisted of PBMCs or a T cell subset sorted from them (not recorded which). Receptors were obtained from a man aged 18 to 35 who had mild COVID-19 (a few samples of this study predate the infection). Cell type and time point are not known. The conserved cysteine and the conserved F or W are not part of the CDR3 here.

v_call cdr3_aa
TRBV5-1 ASSSGLTTDTQY
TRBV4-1 ASSPRGGFTGELF
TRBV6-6 ASSYSSTAEAF
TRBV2 ARASGGAWDEQY
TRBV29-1 SVARDENYGYT
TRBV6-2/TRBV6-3 ASSSGAGMVSEAF
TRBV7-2 ASSLMRGGPVKPSTDTQY
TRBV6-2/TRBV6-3 ASRYPVNYRDEQF
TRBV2 ASSERSANYGYT
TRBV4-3 ASSQERSGYEQY
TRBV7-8 ASSPPRAAQGEQF
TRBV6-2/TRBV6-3 ASSWDRGSGANVLT
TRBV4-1 ASSQARGGRVDTQY
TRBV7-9 ASSLSQNINTIY
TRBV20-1 SARPGLRAPLH
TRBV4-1 ASSPSPGTGDEQY
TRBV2 AGLAEAYQETQY
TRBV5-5 ASSLSRGELF
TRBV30 AWSVLSAPGADTQY